This TCR beta chain was identified during a study of blood T cells in healthy people across ages. This clonotype was seen a few times. Combining a sample-barcoded 5' primer with a J-beta primer mix, a second PCR ran for roughly 7 to 11 cycles. TCRdb ran MiXCR on the 5' RACE reads and lists one entry per CDR3 protein. The sample consists of about 1.5 million distinct CDR3 sequences, less than 45% of them appearing once. Donors gave about 10 milliliters of peripheral blood apiece. Per-sample PBMC isolation yielded at least 6 million cells. The germline CDR1 and CDR2 sequences are SQVTM and ANQGSEA. The V and J ends lost 3 bases and 4 bases, in that order; junction bases with no gene match: 5. This CDR3 is 14 amino acids long.

This sequence joins TRBV29-1 and TRBJ2-7, with 11 nucleotides matching TRBD1. The source material was blood. The source of this sequence is a woman under 30 in good health. The CDR3 protein is CSVDFGTGGYEQYF. The DNA of the CDR3 is TGCAGCGTTGACTTCGGGACAGGGGGATACGAGCAGTACTTC.